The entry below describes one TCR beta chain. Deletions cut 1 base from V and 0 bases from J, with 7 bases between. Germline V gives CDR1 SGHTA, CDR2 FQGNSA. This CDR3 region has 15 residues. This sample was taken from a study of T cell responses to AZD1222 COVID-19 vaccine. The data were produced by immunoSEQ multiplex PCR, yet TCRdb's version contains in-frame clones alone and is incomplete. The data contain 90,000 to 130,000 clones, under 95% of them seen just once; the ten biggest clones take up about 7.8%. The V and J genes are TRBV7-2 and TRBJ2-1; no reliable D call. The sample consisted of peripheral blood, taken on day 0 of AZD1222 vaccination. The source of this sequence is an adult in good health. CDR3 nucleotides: TGTGCCAGCAGCTTAGGGGCTCCCTCCTACAATGAGCAGTTCTTC. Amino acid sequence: CASSLGAPSYNEQFF.